Each of the 25 T cell receptor beta chains below was sequenced from the same sample in a study of glioma-infiltrating T cells after dendritic cell vaccination. Profiled with immunoSEQ multiplex PCR; TCRdb holds only in-frame clones, not every one. Seen here are over 90,000 clones, roughly 80% observed once, and the top ten hold under 6.5%. Time point given: after dendritic cell vaccination, including at tumor progression/relapse. Sequences were derived from blood, sampled after dendritic cell vaccination. These receptors all stem from a human donor with glioblastoma.

This clone was recorded only once. This sequence joins TRBV4-1 and TRBJ2-7; TRBD2 aligns across 10 bases. The ends lost 2 bases at V and 0 bases at J; junction bases unmatched: 10. The CDR3 spans 18 residues. Germline CDR1 and CDR2: MGHRA and YSYEKL. This CDR3 reads CASSQHSGTSVFSYEQYF. The CDR3 nucleotides read TGCGCCAGCAGCCAACATTCCGGGACTAGCGTCTTCTCCTACGAGCAGTACTTC.

The V gene is TRBV5-1, the J gene TRBJ2-7; 8 bases align to TRBD2. CDR1 is SGHRS and CDR2 is YFSETQ in the germline V gene. The CDR3 totals 15 residues. Trimming cost V 5 bases and J 3 bases; bases outside gene matches: 10. CDR3 sequence reads: CASSRREEGLYEQYF. The CDR3 DNA reads TGCGCCAGCAGTCGGCGGGAGGAAGGACTCTACGAGCAGTACTTC.

The chain recombines TRBV2 with TRBJ2-5; no clear D. Trimming took off 4 bases at V and 2 bases at J, with 8 bases between the two ends. The CDR3 length is 13 residues. The germline V gene encodes CDR1 SNHLY and CDR2 FYNNEI. CDR3 in DNA: TGTGCCAGCAGTGTCTTCGAGCAAGAGACCCAGTACTTC. Translation gives CASSVFEQETQYF.

Turning to this clone: The same CDR3 can be traced to other DNA sequences in this sample. This chain links TRBV7-9 with TRBJ2-7; 7 positions agree with TRBD1. This CDR3 has 14 residues. Losses at the gene ends were 9 bases for V and 0 bases for J; bases not matched to a gene: 8. CDR1 SEHNR and CDR2 FQNEAQ come from the germline V gene (reference sequence). The CDR3 spells CASSLGTDSYEQYF. For the CDR3, the DNA is TGTGCCAGTTCCCTTGGGACAGACTCCTACGAGCAGTACTTC.

The chain recombines TRBV18 with TRBJ2-7; the match to TRBD1 covers 7 bases. CDR3 length: 14 residues. The germline V gene has CDR1 KGHSH and CDR2 LQKENI. J lost 5 bases, V lost 3 bases, and 7 bases had no gene match. This CDR3 reads CASSPGQAGDEQYF. In nucleotides, the CDR3 is TGTGCCAGCTCACCCGGACAGGCTGGTGACGAGCAGTACTTC. Filled out from reference TRBV18 and TRBJ2-7, the complete variable domain reads NAGVMQNPRHLVRRRGQEARLRCSPMKGHSHVYWYRQLPEEGLKFMVYLQKENIIDESGMPKERFSAEFPKEGPSILRIQQVVRGDSAAYFCASSPGQAGDEQYFGPGTRLTVT.

This CDR3 is CASSLDPDYGYTF. In DNA form, the CDR3 reads TGTGCCAGCAGCTTAGATCCCGACTATGGCTACACCTTC. This rearrangement joins TRBV7-2 to TRBJ1-2; D gene unclear. V lost 1 base and J 3 bases, leaving 6 bases between the germline ends. The CDR3 has 13 amino acids. Germline CDR1 reads SGHTA; CDR2 reads FQGNSA.

This clone has just one count. This chain connects TRBV30 to TRBJ2-2, with 10 bases that match TRBD2. V lost 3 bases and J lost 4; bases outside the gene matches: 2. The CDR3 totals 14 residues. Germline V CDR1 and CDR2: GTSNPN, SVGIG (reference sequence). This chain's CDR3 is CAWSGLAATGELFF. CDR3 DNA sequence: TGTGCCTGGAGCGGACTAGCGGCCACCGGGGAGCTGTTTTTT.

V gene TRBV6-1 combines with J gene TRBJ2-5; 12 bases fit TRBD2. This CDR3 is built from 15 residues. Germline CDR1 MNHNS, CDR2 SASEGT. V shed 5 bases, J shed 4 bases, and the junction held 5 bases outside the gene matches. The CDR3 is CASSSLAGGGETQYF. As DNA, the CDR3 is TGTGCCAGCAGTTCACTAGCGGGAGGTGGAGAGACCCAGTACTTC.

The rearrangement uses TRBV7-2 and TRBJ2-2; a weak D match, TRBD2 (5 bases). Germline CDR1 is SGHTA and CDR2 is FQGNSA. The CDR3 contains 16 residues. The V end lost 1 base, the J end lost 4 bases, and 13 bases lay between the germline ends. CDR3 coding DNA: TGTGCCAGCAGCTTAGTGTCTAGCTGGGGCACCGGGGAGCTGTTTTTT. It encodes CASSLVSSWGTGELFF.

This clone has just a few counts. V and J are TRBV27 and TRBJ1-2; 7 positions agree with TRBD1. Germline V lookup: CDR1 MNHEY, CDR2 SMNVEV (reference sequence). V lost 3 bases, J lost 4 bases, and 8 bases stayed unmatched. CDR3 length: 15 amino acids. CDR3 region: CASSLGRQGFYGYTF. The CDR3 bases are TGTGCCAGCAGTTTGGGGCGACAGGGCTTCTATGGCTACACCTTC.

As DNA, the CDR3 is TGCGCCAGCAGCTTGAAGTTTGGGGGGTCTGGAAACACCATATATTTT. It encodes CASSLKFGGSGNTIYF. V is TRBV5-1 and J is TRBJ1-3; TRBD1 is a possible D gene (5 bases). This CDR3 is 16 amino acids long. The germline V gene encodes CDR1 SGHRS and CDR2 YFSETQ. With 1 base removed from V and 1 base from J, the gap between germline ends came to 12 bases.

The chain employs TRBV5-1 and TRBJ2-7, with D possibly being TRBD1 (8 bases). From germline, CDR1 is SGHRS and CDR2 YFSETQ. With 4 bases removed from V and 7 bases from J, the gap between germline ends came to 21 bases. CDR3 length: 15 amino acids. In DNA, the CDR3 is TGCGCCAGCAGCCCGGGGGGAACAGGGGGTAGGGAGCAGTACTTC. As protein: CASSPGGTGGREQYF. The whole variable domain, filled in from reference TRBV5-1 and TRBJ2-7, reads KAGVTQTPRYLIKTRGQQVTLSCSPISGHRSVSWYQQTPGQGLQFLFEYFSETQRNKGNFPGRFSGRQFSNSRSEMNVSTLELGDSALYLCASSPGGTGGREQYFGPGTRLTVT.

In DNA, the CDR3 is TGTGCCAGCAGCTTGGGACAGGTCTCTTATGGCTACACCTTC. It specifies CASSLGQVSYGYTF. V gene TRBV7-9 combines with J gene TRBJ1-2; the match to TRBD1 covers 8 bases. V was clipped by 3 bases and J by 5 bases; unmatched bases: 5. This CDR3 spans 14 amino acids. Germline lookup yields CDR1 SEHNR and CDR2 FQNEAQ (reference sequence).

V usage is TRBV28 and J usage is TRBJ1-2; tentative D call: TRBD1 (5 bases). This CDR3 region has 14 residues. The V gene's germline CDR1 is MDHEN and CDR2 SYDVKM. V lost 6 bases and J lost 4, with 15 bases in between. CDR3 sequence (DNA): TGTGCCAGCAGACCGCCAACAGGACCCTATGGCTACACCTTC. The encoded protein is CASRPPTGPYGYTF.

V and J are TRBV28 and TRBJ2-2, with D possibly matching TRBD1 (5 bases). V was shortened by 7 bases and J by 0 bases, with 12 bases between the two germline ends. Germline V gene lookup returns CDR1 MDHEN and CDR2 SYDVKM. This CDR3 comprises 15 residues. CDR3 DNA sequence: TGTGCCAGCATGTTCCCGGACACGAACACCGGGGAGCTGTTTTTT. It yields the protein CASMFPDTNTGELFF.

This clone was detected a few times. J is TRBJ2-5 and V is TRBV7-6; tentative D call: TRBD2 (7 bases). The CDR3 has 16 residues. Germline-derived CDR1 and CDR2 are SGHVS and FNYEAQ. Trimming cost V 4 bases and J 2 bases, with 17 bases left between them. CDR3 sequence reads: CASSSLGGGLQETQYF. CDR3 nucleotides: TGTGCCAGCAGCTCACTAGGGGGAGGGCTTCAAGAGACCCAGTACTTC.

J is TRBJ2-3 and V is TRBV5-1, with D unclear. The CDR3 sequence is 14 residues long. Trimming left V 0 bases short and J 8 bases short, with 13 bases between. Germline V lookup: CDR1 SGHRS, CDR2 YFSETQ. CDR3 sequence (DNA): TGCGCCAGCAGCTTGGAAGCTAGAGACGGTACGCAGTATTTT. Translating gives CASSLEARDGTQYF.

V and J are TRBV5-6 and TRBJ1-5, with 8 nucleotides matching TRBD1. Germline V lookup: CDR1 SGHDT, CDR2 YYEEEE. The V gene end was trimmed by 3 bases and the J gene end by 9 bases; junction bases not matched to a gene: 11. This CDR3 region has 15 residues. For the CDR3, the DNA is TGTGCCAGCAGCTCCGTCGGGACAGGTGGGGGGCCCCAGCATTTT. Its protein product is CASSSVGTGGGPQHF.

This clone came up once. The chain has TRBV5-5 and TRBJ2-7; possible D gene TRBD1, 6 bases. Looked up from germline, CDR1 is SGHKS and CDR2 is YYEKEE (reference sequence). V lost 5 bases to trimming and J lost 3 bases, with 15 bases between them. This CDR3 is 14 amino acids long. CDR3 sequence reads: CASRLQGTLYEQYF. DNA of the CDR3: TGTGCCAGCAGACTCCAGGGGACCCTCTACGAGCAGTACTTC.

This chain links TRBV5-1 with TRBJ1-1; no reliable D call. There are 16 residues in the CDR3. Deletions cut 0 bases from V and 5 bases from J, with 17 bases between. Germline V gene data show CDR1 as SGHRS and CDR2 as YFSETQ. The chain's CDR3 is CASSLAGMGSLTEAFF. The CDR3 bases are TGCGCCAGCAGCTTGGCGGGGATGGGGTCGTTAACTGAAGCTTTCTTT.

The V and J genes are TRBV5-1 and TRBJ2-7; 15 nucleotides match TRBD2. The germline gives CDR1 SGHRS, CDR2 YFSETQ. This CDR3 is 16 amino acids long. Unmatched junction bases numbered 1, after V lost 2 bases and J lost 1 base. The CDR3 DNA follows: TGCGCCAGCAGCTTCGGACTAGCGGGAGGGTCCTACGAGCAGTACTTC. Translated: CASSFGLAGGSYEQYF.

This clone has a single count. This chain connects TRBV6-1 to TRBJ2-1; the match to TRBD1 covers 7 bases. Germline V gene sequence: CDR1 MNHNS, CDR2 SASEGT. V was clipped by 8 bases and J by 4 bases; unmatched bases: 8. This CDR3 spans 14 amino acids. CDR3 protein: CASSDRRGYNEQFF. In DNA form, the CDR3 reads TGTGCCAGCTCGGACAGGCGTGGGTACAATGAGCAGTTCTTC.

The chain couples TRBV6-6 to TRBJ1-2; D uncertain. The CDR3 sequence is 13 residues long. Germline-derived CDR1 and CDR2 are MNHNY and SVGAGI (reference sequence). V was clipped by 2 bases and J by 6 bases, with 10 bases between them. The CDR3: CASSYGELDGYTF. The CDR3 region has the DNA TGTGCCAGCAGTTACGGTGAGCTAGATGGCTACACCTTC.

The chain employs TRBV2 and TRBJ1-1; D is uncertain. V lost 4 bases, J lost 7 bases, and 10 bases lay in between. This CDR3 comprises 12 residues. Germline V gene lookup returns CDR1 SNHLY and CDR2 FYNNEI. The DNA of the CDR3 is TGTGCCAGCAGTGGTGAGGTAAATGAAGCTTTCTTT. Amino acids: CASSGEVNEAFF.

This chain uses TRBV5-1 with TRBJ2-5; 10 positions agree with TRBD2. Germline assignment: CDR1 SGHRS and CDR2 YFSETQ. The CDR3 has 17 residues. With V trimmed by 0 bases and J by 4 bases, 9 bases remained unmatched. The CDR3 spells CASSLELGTSVLETQYF. The CDR3 coding sequence is TGCGCCAGCAGCTTGGAGTTGGGGACTAGCGTGTTAGAGACCCAGTACTTC.